The 7 T cell receptor beta chains listed next were all sequenced from one sample in a study of tissue T cells after allogeneic stem cell transplantation (dated by TCRdb to between 2021 and 2024). Library creation used the immunoSEQ multiplex PCR assay. Imported from immuneACCESS, the table was reduced by TCRdb to in-frame sequences with V and J called. These copies leave out some clones; in studies compared against another copy, an unresolved V gene accounts for under half, and the cause of the remainder is not known. For this sample there are roughly 4,800 clones; about half appear just once. The ten largest clones represent approximately 7% of the sample. In the paper's terms, the time point label means: mouse harvest day 7 after allogeneic transplant. Each mouse graft, delivered by tail vein injection, combined 10^6 splenic CD5+ T cells with 10^7 T-cell-depleted bone marrow cells. The sequenced material came from gut tissue. Receptor source: a female BALB/c mouse given C57BL/6 T cells with graft-versus-host disease after an allogeneic hematopoietic cell transplant.

In its sample, this clone was seen once. The gene symbols are mouse symbols. The read comes to an end 1 residue before the CDR3 does, leaving the germline J gene to fill in the end. J is TRBJ1-1 and V is TRBV26; D call uncertain. CDR3 length: 13 amino acids. Trimming pared 6 bases from V and 0 bases from J, leaving 8 bases between. CDR1 and CDR2 (germline): KGHPV, FQNQEV (reference sequence). The CDR3 protein is CASSHTANTEVFF. CDR3 bases read: TGTGCCAGCAGCCATACAGCAAACACAGAAGTCTTC.

This clone was picked up a small number of times. All gene names here are mouse names. The read ends 1 residue shy of where the CDR3 ends; the end is completed using the germline J gene. The chain couples TRBV2 to TRBJ2-2; D possibly corresponds to TRBD1 (6 bases). CDR3 size: 15 residues. Trimming removed 4 bases from V and 1 base from J, with 10 bases in between. Germline CDR1 and CDR2: LGHNA and YSYQKL. The sequenced part of the CDR3 DNA is TGTGCCAGCAGCCTTGACAGGAGAAACACCGGGCAGCTCTAC. Amino acids: CASSLDRRNTGQLY. The full CDR3 is CASSLDRRNTGQLYF. The full variable domain, with the rest looked up from reference TRBV2 and TRBJ2-2, is DPKIIQKPKYLVAVTGSEKILICEQYLGHNAMYWYRQSAKKPLEFMFSYSYQKLMDNQTASSRFQPQSSKKNHLDLQITALKPDDSATYFCASSLDRRNTGQLYFGEGSKLTVL.

As to this clone: Mouse gene names apply. Coverage ceases 1 residue before the CDR3 finishes, and the germline J gene fills in the end. This sequence joins TRBV1 and TRBJ1-4; the D gene is possibly TRBD1 (6 bases). V lost 7 bases and J 5 bases, leaving 8 bases between the germline ends. This CDR3 is 12 amino acids long. Looked up from germline, CDR1 is NSQYPW and CDR2 is LRSPGD (reference sequence). The part of the CDR3 DNA that was read is TGCACCTGCAAGCAGGGGAACGAAAGATTATTT. Residues: CTCKQGNERLF. The entire CDR3 reads CTCKQGNERLFF.

As regards this clone: The genes and germline here are from mouse. The read ends 1 residue early relative to the CDR3; the germline J gene fills the gap. The chain couples TRBV12-1 to TRBJ2-1, with D possibly TRBD2 on 6 matching bases. The CDR3 consists of 15 residues. Germline-derived CDR1 and CDR2 are SGHSN and HYEKVE. V lost 6 bases, J lost 0 bases, and 14 bases lay in between. The CDR3 is CASSSNWVNYAEQFF. The CDR3 DNA, read in part, is TGTGCCAGCAGCTCGAACTGGGTTAACTATGCTGAGCAGTTC.

About this clone: Germline and genes here are mouse. The read comes to an end 1 residue before the CDR3 does, leaving the germline J gene to fill in the end. V and J are TRBV5 and TRBJ1-1; TRBD1 matches 7 bases. The V and J ends lost 0 bases and 2 bases, in that order; junction bases with no gene match: 3. Germline V gene data show CDR1 as LGHNA and CDR2 as YNLKQL (reference sequence). CDR3 size: 15 residues. The DNA read from the CDR3 is TGTGCCAGCAGCCAAGATTACAGGGGTAACACAGAAGTCTTC. Amino acids: CASSQDYRGNTEVF. In full, the CDR3 is CASSQDYRGNTEVFF.

This clone ranks as medium-sized. The genes and germline here are from mouse. From the germline J gene comes the end of the CDR3, since the read stops 1 residue before it. V is TRBV14 and J is TRBJ2-7; maybe TRBD1 (5 bases). The CDR3 has 14 amino acids. V gave up 2 bases and J gave up 0 bases, with 9 bases separating them. Germline CDR1 is SGHDT and CDR2 is FRDEAV. Partial CDR3 DNA: TGTGCCAGCAGTTTTCAGGGAAGCTCCTATGAACAGTAC. This translates into CASSFQGSSYEQY. The CDR3 reads in full as CASSFQGSSYEQYF.

This clone showed up just a few times. The listed genes are named as in mouse. The read halts 1 residue ahead of the CDR3 end, with the missing end drawn from the germline J gene. The J gene is TRBJ2-4, the V gene TRBV26; TRBD1 or TRBD2 may be the D gene (6 bases each). This CDR3 is 13 amino acids long. Trimming took off 2 bases at V and 3 bases at J, with 6 bases between the two ends. From germline, CDR1 is KGHPV and CDR2 FQNQEV (reference sequence). CDR3 sequence: CASSLGGQNTLYF. The CDR3 DNA, read in part, is TGTGCCAGCAGTCTGGGGGGCCAAAACACCTTGTAC.